These 28 T cell receptor beta chains originate from one sample sequenced in a study of OX40 agonist ivuxolimab in advanced cancers. Sequenced by immunoSEQ multiplex PCR; TCRdb stores in-frame clones only, minus some. The sample consists of about 91,000 clones, around 87% of them appearing once. This material consisted of CD4+ or CD8+ T cells sorted from blood, taken in a trial of the OX40 agonist ivuxolimab. These receptors originate from an adult with an advanced solid tumor such as melanoma, head and neck, liver or kidney cancer.

The chain uses TRBV30 and TRBJ2-2, with a possible D match to TRBD1 (6 bases). Germline assignment: CDR1 GTSNPN and CDR2 SVGIG (reference sequence). The CDR3 runs to 14 residues. V lost 0 bases and J lost 7, with 12 bases in between. The CDR3 DNA reads as TGTGCCTGGAGTGTTCGGCTAGGGGGCGGGGAGCTGTTTTTT. Its translation is CAWSVRLGGGELFF.

The chain couples TRBV11-3 to TRBJ2-1, with D possibly being TRBD2 (6 bases). CDR1 and CDR2 from the germline V gene are SGHNT and YENEEA. The CDR3 loop spans 16 amino acids. Trimming shortened V by 5 bases and J by 4 bases, and 18 bases separated the two germline ends. The CDR3: CASSPQGSGRYNEQFF. The CDR3 DNA is TGTGCCAGCAGCCCCCAAGGGAGCGGGCGTTACAATGAGCAGTTCTTC. Full variable domain (missing parts from reference TRBV11-3 and TRBJ2-1): EAGVVQSPRYKIIEKKQPVAFWCNPISGHNTLYWYLQNLGQGPELLIRYENEEAVDDSQLPKDRFSAERLKGVDSTLKIQPAELGDSAVYLCASSPQGSGRYNEQFFGPGTRLTVL.

This clone was counted a single time. The V gene is TRBV6-6, the J gene TRBJ2-4, with D unclear. V was trimmed by 8 bases and J by 5 bases, leaving 7 bases between them. Germline values: CDR1 MNHNY, CDR2 SVGAGI (reference sequence). CDR3 size: 11 residues. In DNA, the CDR3 is TGTGCCAGCCTCGGGCAAAACATTCAGTACTTC. Its translation is CASLGQNIQYF.

The chain carries TRBV6-4 and TRBJ2-7; 14 nucleotides agree with TRBD2. The CDR3 has 16 amino acids. J lost 6 bases, V lost 3 bases, and 7 bases had no gene match. Germline assignment: CDR1 MRHNA and CDR2 SNTAGT. As DNA, the CDR3 is TGTGCCAGCAGTGAGCCGACTAGCGGGAGGGCCCCCGAGCAGTACTTC. This gives the protein CASSEPTSGRAPEQYF.

The rearrangement links TRBV7-8 to TRBJ2-7; 14 bases fit TRBD2. The V segment lost 5 bases and the J segment 7 bases; nucleotides outside the gene matches: 10. The CDR3 spans 16 residues. The germline gives CDR1 SGHVS, CDR2 FQNEAQ. The CDR3 protein is CASSRPGLAGVEEQYV. CDR3 sequence (DNA): TGTGCCAGCAGCCGCCCGGGACTAGCGGGAGTCGAGGAGCAGTACGTC.

Judged by abundance, this clone is medium-sized (0.01 to 0.1%). The chain combines TRBV4-1 with TRBJ2-7; 9 bases are a match to TRBD2. CDR1 is MGHRA and CDR2 is YSYEKL in the germline V gene. The V and J ends lost 3 bases and 6 bases, in that order; junction bases with no gene match: 12. There are 16 residues in the CDR3. CDR3 in amino acids: CASSQEMSLAGSEQYV. In DNA, the CDR3 is TGCGCCAGCAGCCAGGAGATGAGTCTAGCGGGAAGCGAGCAGTACGTC.

This chain joins TRBV5-1 and TRBJ2-5, with TRBD1 as a possible D gene (6 bases). The CDR3 has 15 residues. V gave up 5 bases and J gave up 0 bases, with 14 bases separating them. CDR1 is SGHRS, CDR2 YFSETQ, per germline. The CDR3 region is CASRLNGQHQETQYF. The CDR3 region has the DNA TGCGCCAGCAGATTAAACGGACAGCACCAAGAGACCCAGTACTTC.

J is TRBJ1-5 and V is TRBV29-1; no clear D. From germline, CDR1 is SQVTM and CDR2 ANQGSEA. Deletions cut 5 bases from V and 3 bases from J, with 14 bases between. CDR3 length: 14 amino acids. CDR3 DNA: TGCAGCGTTTCCGTGGCCGCTTCCAATCAGCCCCAGCATTTT. It encodes CSVSVAASNQPQHF.

This chain connects TRBV28 to TRBJ2-1; 13 positions match TRBD2. With V trimmed by 5 bases and J by 9 bases, 10 bases remained unmatched. This CDR3 is built from 16 residues. Germline loops: CDR1 MDHEN, CDR2 SYDVKM. Here the CDR3 reads CASSPTRGLAGVEQFF. The DNA of the CDR3 is TGTGCCAGCAGTCCGACACGAGGACTAGCGGGAGTTGAGCAGTTCTTC.

V gene TRBV7-2 combines with J gene TRBJ2-1, with a weak D call TRBD2 (6 bases). In germline, CDR1 is SGHTA, CDR2 FQGNSA. The CDR3 totals 15 residues. V dropped 0 bases and J dropped 8 bases, with 14 bases sitting between them. The CDR3 loop reads CASSLAQAGRHEQFF. CDR3 DNA: TGTGCCAGCAGCTTAGCGCAGGCGGGACGGCATGAGCAGTTCTTC.

The chain uses TRBV7-2 and TRBJ2-7; TRBD1 matches at 9 bases. The CDR3 is made up of 15 amino acids. The germline V gene encodes CDR1 SGHTA and CDR2 FQGNSA. V was clipped by 4 bases and J by 4 bases; unmatched bases: 8. In DNA, the CDR3 is TGTGCCAGCAGCTATACCGGGACAGGGCCGTACGAGCAGTACGTC. Its translation: CASSYTGTGPYEQYV.

The chain carries TRBV28 and TRBJ2-2, with TRBD2 identical over 10 bases. The CDR3 is 16 amino acids. V shed 7 bases, J shed 3 bases, and the junction held 8 bases outside the gene matches. Germline V gene sequence: CDR1 MDHEN, CDR2 SYDVKM. This chain's CDR3 is CASKLRSGGDTGELFF. CDR3 coding DNA: TGTGCCAGCAAATTAAGGAGCGGGGGGGACACCGGGGAGCTGTTTTTT.

The chain has TRBV9 and TRBJ2-1, with 8 bases aligning to TRBD1. Germline lookup yields CDR1 SGDLS and CDR2 YYNGEE. The CDR3 totals 17 residues. The trim removed 0 bases at V and 9 bases at J, leaving 14 bases unmatched. CDR3: CASSVGELGQGASEQFF. The CDR3 DNA reads TGTGCCAGCAGCGTAGGGGAGCTCGGGCAGGGGGCAAGTGAGCAGTTCTTC.

The chain carries TRBV2 and TRBJ2-1; maybe TRBD2 (6 bases). The CDR3 loop spans 16 amino acids. Deletions cut 1 base from V and 6 bases from J, with 16 bases between. Germline CDR1 reads SNHLY; CDR2 reads FYNNEI. The CDR3 bases are TGTGCCAGCAGTGAAGGTCCCGGGATGGGGGGCAATGAGCAGTTCTTC. Translating it yields CASSEGPGMGGNEQFF.

The chain couples TRBV29-1 to TRBJ2-5, with D tentatively TRBD1 or TRBD2 (5 bases each). Looked up from germline, CDR1 is SQVTM and CDR2 is ANQGSEA. V lost 2 bases, J lost 7 bases, and 14 bases lay in between. The CDR3 consists of 13 residues. CDR3 DNA: TGCAGCGTTGAATCTCCGGGGCAAAGGACCCAGTACTTC. Protein: CSVESPGQRTQYF. The entire variable domain, with the rest obtained from reference TRBV29-1 and TRBJ2-5, is as follows: SAVISQKPSRDICQRGTSLTIQCQVDSQVTMMFWYRQQPGQSLTLIATANQGSEATYESGFVIDKFPISRPNLTFSTLTVSNMSPEDSSIYLCSVESPGQRTQYFGPGTRLLVL.

The rearrangement uses TRBV10-3 and TRBJ2-3, with 8 bases lining up with TRBD2. CDR3 size: 15 residues. Trimming cost V 4 bases and J 0 bases; bases outside gene matches: 3. Germline V gene sequence: CDR1 ENHRY, CDR2 SYGVKD. CDR3 DNA: TGTGCCATCAGTGTGAAGCGGGAGAGCACAGATACGCAGTATTTT. Its protein is CAISVKRESTDTQYF.

This chain uses TRBV18 with TRBJ2-3, with D unresolved. Trimming took 3 bases from V and 1 from J, leaving 2 bases between them. The CDR3 contains 12 residues. CDR1 is KGHSH, CDR2 LQKENI, per germline. The CDR3 reads CASSPGTDTQYF. DNA of the CDR3: TGTGCCAGCTCACCCGGCACAGATACGCAGTATTTT.

The chain is built from TRBV6-1 and TRBJ1-1, with no clear D. There are 13 residues in the CDR3. Trimming removed 2 bases from V and 6 bases from J, with 10 bases in between. Germline V gene data show CDR1 as MNHNS and CDR2 as SASEGT. The DNA of the CDR3 is TGTGCCAGCAGTGAAAGCCTTTGGGCTGAAGCTTTCTTT. This gives the protein CASSESLWAEAFF.

The CDR3 coding sequence is TGTGCCAGCAGCTTGCCGGGGAACGGGGAAAACAATGAGCAGTTCTTC. Its protein product is CASSLPGNGENNEQFF. This sequence joins TRBV5-4 and TRBJ2-1, with D possibly TRBD2 on 5 matching bases. V lost 1 base, J lost 5 bases, and 16 bases lay in between. The CDR3 consists of 16 residues. Germline CDR1 is SGHNT and CDR2 is YYREEE (reference sequence).

The chain joins TRBV4-2 to TRBJ2-1, with 10 bases aligning to TRBD1. Trimming cost V 6 bases and J 4 bases; bases outside gene matches: 9. This CDR3 is 16 amino acids long. In germline, CDR1 is LGHNA, CDR2 YNFKEQ. In DNA form, the CDR3 reads TGTGCCAGCAGTTCACCGGGACAGGGGCTTTACAATGAGCAGTTCTTC. It yields the protein CASSSPGQGLYNEQFF.

A word on this clone: Other nucleotide sequences from this sample produce the same CDR3. This sequence joins TRBV6-1 and TRBJ2-2; 8 nucleotides align to TRBD1. Germline assignment: CDR1 MNHNS and CDR2 SASEGT. This CDR3 comprises 14 residues. Unmatched junction bases numbered 8, after V lost 7 bases and J lost 7 bases. The CDR3 here is CASTLDRVDGELFF. For the CDR3, the DNA is TGTGCCAGCACTCTGGACAGGGTGGACGGGGAGCTGTTTTTT.

The rearrangement uses TRBV14 and TRBJ2-4; TRBD1 or TRBD2 may be the D gene (5 bases each). The germline V and J ends were trimmed by 6 bases and 8 bases, with 17 bases remaining between them. Germline V gene data show CDR1 as SGHDN and CDR2 as FVKESK. The CDR3 extends over 14 amino acids. The CDR3 DNA follows: TGTGCCAGCAGAAAGACCGGCTTGGGGGACATTCAGTACTTC. As protein: CASRKTGLGDIQYF. The full variable domain, its missing parts supplied by reference TRBV14 and TRBJ2-4, is EAGVTQFPSHSVIEKGQTVTLRCDPISGHDNLYWYRRVMGKEIKFLLHFVKESKQDESGMPNNRFLAERTGGTYSTLKVQPAELEDSGVYFCASRKTGLGDIQYFGAGTRLSVL.

The J gene is TRBJ1-2, the V gene TRBV9; 9 nucleotides line up with TRBD1. Per germline, CDR1 SGDLS and CDR2 YYNGEE. J gave up 6 bases and V 0 bases, and 9 bases lay outside the gene matches. There are 16 residues in the CDR3. This CDR3 reads CASSVGIRWDRDGYTF. The CDR3 DNA sequence: TGTGCCAGCAGCGTAGGGATAAGGTGGGACAGGGATGGCTACACCTTC.

This clone was detected once. J is TRBJ2-6 and V is TRBV29-1, with D tentatively TRBD2 (5 bases). There are 15 residues in the CDR3. The germline V and J ends were trimmed by 6 bases and 1 base, with 13 bases remaining between them. Germline lookup yields CDR1 SQVTM and CDR2 ANQGSEA. CDR3 region: CSVRADTSGANVLTF. The CDR3 DNA reads TGCAGCGTGAGGGCAGACACTTCTGGGGCCAACGTCCTGACTTTC.

The chain combines TRBV28 with TRBJ1-2, with unresolved D. CDR1 is MDHEN, CDR2 SYDVKM, per germline. V was trimmed by 4 bases and J by 8 bases, leaving 17 bases between them. The CDR3 runs to 14 residues. CDR3 region: CASSSPPGQRGYTF. CDR3 sequence (DNA): TGTGCCAGCAGTTCACCTCCCGGCCAGCGAGGCTACACCTTC.

This rearrangement joins TRBV10-1 to TRBJ1-1, with D possibly being TRBD1 (5 bases). CDR1 is WNHNN and CDR2 is SYGVQD in the germline V gene (reference sequence). The CDR3 contains 13 residues. Deletions cut 5 bases from V and 0 bases from J, with 7 bases between. The DNA for the CDR3 is TGCGCCAGCAGTTCACAGGTGAACACTGAAGCTTTCTTT. Residues: CASSSQVNTEAFF.

The gene calls are TRBV10-1 and TRBJ2-2, with 10 bases identical to TRBD1. This CDR3 is built from 14 residues. Germline lookup yields CDR1 WNHNN and CDR2 SYGVQD (reference sequence). After removal of 5 bases from V and 7 bases from J, the junction contained 4 bases not matched to a gene. The chain's CDR3 is CASSPGTGVGELFF. CDR3 nucleotide sequence: TGCGCCAGCAGTCCTGGGACAGGGGTCGGGGAGCTGTTTTTT.

This clone has only one observation. The V and J genes are TRBV9 and TRBJ2-7; 7 positions agree with TRBD2. The germline V gene encodes CDR1 SGDLS and CDR2 YYNGEE. The CDR3 is 15 residues long. J was trimmed by 2 bases and V by 3 bases; bases with no gene match: 8. The CDR3 sequence is CASSGEASGTYEQYF. The DNA of the CDR3 is TGTGCCAGCAGCGGCGAGGCTAGCGGAACCTACGAGCAGTACTTC.